The 23 T cell receptor beta chains reported below all come from one sample, sequenced in a study of OX40 agonist ivuxolimab in advanced cancers. Using immunoSEQ multiplex PCR, the repertoire was profiled, and TCRdb retains in-frame clones only, with some absent. The sample records approximately 57,000 clones, roughly 88% being singletons. The sequencing here drew on CD4+ or CD8+ T cells sorted from blood, taken in a trial of the OX40 agonist ivuxolimab. These receptors all come from an adult with an advanced solid tumor such as melanoma, head and neck, liver or kidney cancer.

V gene TRBV6-1 combines with J gene TRBJ2-2; weak D call: TRBD1 (6 bases). The V end was cut by 3 bases, the J end by 1 base, with 12 bases between. Germline CDR1 reads MNHNS; CDR2 reads SASEGT. This CDR3 is 16 amino acids long. CDR3 nucleotide sequence: TGTGCCAGCAGTGAGCAACACAGGGAGAACACCGGGGAGCTGTTTTTT. Translating gives CASSEQHRENTGELFF.

The gene calls are TRBV28 and TRBJ2-1; D perhaps matches TRBD2 (7 bases). The length of the CDR3 is 15 residues. Per germline, CDR1 MDHEN and CDR2 SYDVKM. The V gene lost 2 bases and the J gene lost 6 bases, with 14 bases spanning the gap. The CDR3 bases are TGTGCCAGCAGTTTAACCGGGGGGCGTAGCAATGAGCAGTTCTTC. Protein product: CASSLTGGRSNEQFF.

CDR3 bases: TGTGCCAGCAGCCAAACAACCGGGGAGCTGTTTTTT. Protein sequence: CASSQTTGELFF. The V and J genes are TRBV7-2 and TRBJ2-2, with D unclear. Trimming cost V 5 bases and J 5 bases, with 6 bases left between them. Germline CDR1 SGHTA, CDR2 FQGNSA. The CDR3 runs to 12 residues.

This clone was recorded once. This chain uses TRBV19 with TRBJ1-4; TRBD1 is a possible D gene (5 bases). V shed 3 bases and J shed 6 bases, with 8 bases lying between them. Germline lookup yields CDR1 LNHDA and CDR2 SQIVND (reference sequence). The CDR3 length is 13 residues. The CDR3 loop is CASSIQGYEKLFF. Written as DNA, the CDR3 is TGTGCCAGTAGTATTCAGGGTTATGAAAAACTGTTTTTT.

V usage is TRBV11-3 and J usage is TRBJ2-2; D is uncertain. From germline, CDR1 is SGHNT and CDR2 YENEEA. CDR3 length: 14 residues. Deletions cut 5 bases from V and 4 bases from J, with 11 bases between. In nucleotides, the CDR3 is TGTGCCAGCAGCGCCAGGCACGTCACCGGGGAGCTGTTTTTT. This gives the protein CASSARHVTGELFF.

The chain combines TRBV10-3 with TRBJ2-7; unclear D gene. Trimming removed 2 bases at V and 6 bases at J, with 17 bases between. This CDR3 is 15 amino acids long. Germline-derived CDR1 and CDR2 are ENHRY and SYGVKD. CDR3 DNA: TGTGCCATCAGTGAGCTCAGTGGGGTTTCAGGCGAGCAGTACTTC. Protein: CAISELSGVSGEQYF.

The gene calls are TRBV29-1 and TRBJ1-2; D call uncertain. In germline, CDR1 is SQVTM, CDR2 ANQGSEA. The CDR3 spans 12 residues. Trimming removed 0 bases from V and 6 bases from J, with 8 bases in between. CDR3 region: CSVEENGDGYTF. In DNA, the CDR3 is TGCAGCGTTGAAGAAAATGGGGATGGCTACACCTTC.

The chain joins TRBV19 to TRBJ2-3; D remains unclear. CDR1 LNHDA and CDR2 SQIVND come from the germline V gene (reference sequence). The CDR3 has 14 amino acids. Trimming stripped 4 bases from V and 2 bases from J, with 10 bases between. CDR3 coding DNA: TGTGCCAGTAGTAGTTCGCCCACCACAGATACGCAGTATTTT. Protein: CASSSSPTTDTQYF.

This clone was seen more than once but under ten times. The chain couples TRBV12-5 to TRBJ1-5, with D maybe TRBD1 (5 bases). Trimming pared 7 bases from V and 7 bases from J, leaving 17 bases between. Per germline, CDR1 LGHNT and CDR2 FRNRAP. The CDR3 has 14 residues. CDR3 in amino acids: CASALGEGPQPQHF. In DNA form, the CDR3 reads TGTGCTAGTGCCCTGGGCGAGGGACCCCAGCCCCAGCATTTT. Drawing the rest from reference TRBV12-5 and TRBJ1-5, the complete variable domain is DARVTQTPRHKVTEMGQEVTMRCQPILGHNTVFWYRQTMMQGLELLAYFRNRAPLDDSGMPKDRFSAEMPDATLATLKIQPSEPRDSAVYFCASALGEGPQPQHFGDGTRLSIL.

The chain recombines TRBV7-9 with TRBJ2-7, with D maybe TRBD2 (5 bases). V lost 1 base and J 7 bases, leaving 8 bases between the germline ends. The CDR3 runs 12 residues. In germline, CDR1 is SEHNR, CDR2 FQNEAQ (reference sequence). CDR3 loop: CASSLEWTEQYF. The CDR3 coding sequence is TGTGCCAGCAGCTTAGAGTGGACTGAGCAGTACTTC.

The chain couples TRBV10-3 to TRBJ1-1; D call uncertain. Germline CDR1 is ENHRY and CDR2 is SYGVKD. V lost 6 bases and J 1 base, leaving 15 bases between the germline ends. CDR3 size: 15 residues. The CDR3 sequence: CAISPAGISNTEAFF. Written as DNA, the CDR3 is TGTGCCATCAGCCCCGCGGGAATCTCGAACACTGAAGCTTTCTTT.

This chain uses TRBV28 with TRBJ1-5; the D is unclear. This CDR3 has 11 amino acids. Germline CDR1 and CDR2: MDHEN and SYDVKM. The V end was cut by 5 bases, the J end by 5 bases, with 4 bases between. The CDR3 protein is CASSRYQPQHF. In nucleotides, the CDR3 is TGTGCCAGCAGTAGATATCAGCCCCAGCATTTT.

The V gene is TRBV20-1, the J gene TRBJ2-7, with D unclear. Germline CDR1 DFQATT, CDR2 SNEGSKA (reference sequence). V gave up 5 bases and J gave up 0 bases, with 5 bases separating them. This CDR3 contains 11 residues. The CDR3 protein is CSAGVSYEQYF. DNA for the CDR3: TGCAGTGCTGGTGTCTCCTACGAGCAGTACTTC.

The chain couples TRBV5-1 to TRBJ1-2, with 8 bases fitting TRBD1. This CDR3 comprises 16 residues. V lost 5 bases and J lost 3; bases outside the gene matches: 12. CDR1 is SGHRS, CDR2 YFSETQ, per germline. This chain's CDR3 is CASRKRTGMGDYGYTF. DNA of the CDR3: TGCGCCAGCAGAAAACGGACAGGGATGGGGGACTATGGCTACACCTTC. Together with reference TRBV5-1 and TRBJ1-2, the CDR3 gives the full variable domain: KAGVTQTPRYLIKTRGQQVTLSCSPISGHRSVSWYQQTPGQGLQFLFEYFSETQRNKGNFPGRFSGRQFSNSRSEMNVSTLELGDSALYLCASRKRTGMGDYGYTFGSGTRLTVV.

V is TRBV11-3 and J is TRBJ2-2; D possibly uses TRBD1 or TRBD2 (5 bases each). The CDR3 covers 15 residues. The V end lost 4 bases, the J end lost 3 bases, and 12 bases lay between the germline ends. Germline loops: CDR1 SGHNT, CDR2 YENEEA. The CDR3 bases are TGTGCCAGCAGCTCCCGGGGCAGCTACACCGGGGAGCTGTTTTTT. It translates to CASSSRGSYTGELFF. The variable domain in full, with the rest retrieved from reference TRBV11-3 and TRBJ2-2, is EAGVVQSPRYKIIEKKQPVAFWCNPISGHNTLYWYLQNLGQGPELLIRYENEEAVDDSQLPKDRFSAERLKGVDSTLKIQPAELGDSAVYLCASSSRGSYTGELFFGEGSRLTVL.

This chain uses TRBV7-8 with TRBJ2-1; D unresolved. CDR3 length: 15 residues. V lost 3 bases and J lost 5, with 14 bases in between. Germline V CDR1 and CDR2: SGHVS, FQNEAQ. CDR3 in amino acids: CASSLGGSWDNEQFF. The CDR3 DNA reads as TGTGCCAGCAGCTTGGGTGGCAGTTGGGACAATGAGCAGTTCTTC. The complete variable domain, with remaining parts taken from reference TRBV7-8 and TRBJ2-1, reads GAGVSQSPRYKVAKRGQDVALRCDPISGHVSLFWYQQALGQGPEFLTYFQNEAQLDKSGLPSDRFFAERPEGSVSTLKIQRTQQEDSAVYLCASSLGGSWDNEQFFGPGTRLTVL.

V and J are TRBV4-3 and TRBJ2-7, with D hard to call. Trimming shortened V by 0 bases and J by 0 bases, and 9 bases separated the two germline ends. Germline V gene lookup returns CDR1 LGHNA and CDR2 YSLEER. This CDR3 spans 15 amino acids. CDR3 coding DNA: TGCGCCAGCAGCCAAGATTTCATAAGCTCCTACGAGCAGTACTTC. Translating it yields CASSQDFISSYEQYF.

The chain combines TRBV5-1 with TRBJ1-4; TRBD1 is a possible D gene (6 bases). Trimming left V 4 bases short and J 6 bases short, with 13 bases between. The germline CDR1 and CDR2 sequences are SGHRS and YFSETQ. The CDR3 loop spans 14 amino acids. CDR3 coding DNA: TGCGCCAGCAGCCGAAGGGGGACGGATGAAAAACTGTTTTTT. Amino acid sequence: CASSRRGTDEKLFF.

This chain joins TRBV27 and TRBJ2-3, with TRBD2 matching over 7 bases. Trimming at V came to 3 bases and at J to 4 bases, leaving 10 bases not matched to a gene. Germline CDR1 reads MNHEY; CDR2 reads SMNVEV (reference sequence). The CDR3 has 16 amino acids. CDR3 nucleotides: TGTGCCAGCAGTTTTTACGGCGGGAGTCTGCCAGATACGCAGTATTTT. This translates into CASSFYGGSLPDTQYF.

The chain uses TRBV30 and TRBJ2-7, with 7 bases identical to TRBD1. This CDR3 spans 14 amino acids. CDR1 and CDR2 from the germline V gene are GTSNPN and SVGIG (reference sequence). V gave up 0 bases and J gave up 3 bases; unmatched junction bases: 5. CDR3 residues: CAWSVRPGGYEQYF. The CDR3 nucleotides are TGTGCCTGGAGTGTAAGGCCAGGGGGCTACGAGCAGTACTTC.

The chain combines TRBV4-3 with TRBJ2-1; D ambiguous. V was shortened by 1 base and J by 6 bases, with 10 bases between the two germline ends. Germline V gives CDR1 LGHNA, CDR2 YSLEER. The CDR3 runs 14 residues. The CDR3 DNA reads as TGCGCCAGCAGCCAAGGGCTACCAACCAATGAGCAGTTCTTC. Translating it yields CASSQGLPTNEQFF.

This clone turned up a few times. This chain links TRBV6-4 with TRBJ2-5; the D gene is possibly TRBD1 (5 bases). Trimming shortened V by 3 bases and J by 4 bases, and 12 bases separated the two germline ends. Germline-derived CDR1 and CDR2 are MRHNA and SNTAGT. The CDR3 contains 14 residues. The CDR3 sequence is CASSEQGFGETQYF. The CDR3 DNA sequence: TGTGCCAGCAGTGAGCAGGGATTTGGAGAGACCCAGTACTTC.

The CDR3 coding sequence is TGTGCCAGCAGCAGAATACAGGGCACTGAAGCTTTCTTT. Translation: CASSRIQGTEAFF. The chain recombines TRBV5-4 with TRBJ1-1; possible D gene TRBD1, 6 bases. This CDR3 has 13 amino acids. Germline lookup yields CDR1 SGHNT and CDR2 YYREEE (reference sequence). The ends were cut back, 4 bases at V and 4 bases at J, with 11 bases in the middle.